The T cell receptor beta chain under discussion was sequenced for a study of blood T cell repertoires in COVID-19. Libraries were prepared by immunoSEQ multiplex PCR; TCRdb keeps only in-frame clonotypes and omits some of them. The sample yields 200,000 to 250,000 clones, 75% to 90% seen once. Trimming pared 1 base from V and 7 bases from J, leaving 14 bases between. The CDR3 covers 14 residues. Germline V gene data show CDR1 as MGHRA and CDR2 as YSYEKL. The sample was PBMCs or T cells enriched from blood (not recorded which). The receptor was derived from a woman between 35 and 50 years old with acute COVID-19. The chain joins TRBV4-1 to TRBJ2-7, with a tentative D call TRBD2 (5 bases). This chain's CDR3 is CASSQVGIRMEQYF. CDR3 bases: TGCGCCAGCAGCCAAGTCGGGATCCGTATGGAGCAGTACTTC.